What follows are 25 T cell receptor beta chains derived from one specimen sequenced in a study of CD8 T cells in ankylosing spondylitis. A single record per CDR3 protein comes from TCRdb applying MiXCR to the 5' RACE reads. The profile covers 150,000 or so distinct CDR3 sequences, with about a sixth appearing a single time and roughly 8% taken by the ten largest. The specimen was blood, either unsorted or a sorted T cell fraction (not recorded which). The source is a male donor with ankylosing spondylitis or in good health (not recorded which).

This clonotype has ten or more counts. The chain has TRBV20-1 and TRBJ2-4; either TRBD1 or TRBD2 may supply D (5 bases each). The germline gives CDR1 DFQATT, CDR2 SNEGSKA (reference sequence). The CDR3 is 13 residues long. V lost 7 bases to trimming and J lost 2 bases, with 12 bases between them. CDR3 DNA sequence: TGCAGTGGTCGGTCGGGACCCAAAAACATTCAGTACTTC. It codes for CSGRSGPKNIQYF.

This clonotype was detected many times. V is TRBV12-3 or TRBV12-4 and J is TRBJ2-7; D call uncertain. With 5 bases removed from V and 5 bases from J, the gap between germline ends came to 16 bases. This CDR3 has 14 amino acids. CDR3 in DNA: TGTGCCAGCAGTCCAGCAAACTTATTCGACGAGCAGTACTTC. Translated, it gives CASSPANLFDEQYF.

The chain employs TRBV20-1 and TRBJ1-5; TRBD1 might be the D (5 bases). This CDR3 contains 14 residues. Germline-derived CDR1 and CDR2 are DFQATT and SNEGSKA (reference sequence). Deletions cut 2 bases from V and 5 bases from J, with 13 bases between. The CDR3 sequence is CSARQGENYQPQHF. The CDR3 coding sequence is TGCAGTGCTAGACAGGGTGAAAACTATCAGCCCCAGCATTTT.

At least ten counts were recorded for this clonotype. The chain uses TRBV5-1 and TRBJ2-7; D may be TRBD1 (6 bases). The CDR3 runs to 12 residues. Per germline, CDR1 SGHRS and CDR2 YFSETQ. V was trimmed by 4 bases and J by 5 bases, leaving 10 bases between them. The CDR3 spells CASSANRDEQYF. In DNA form, the CDR3 reads TGCGCCAGCAGCGCTAACAGGGACGAGCAGTACTTC.

This clonotype occurred a few times. The chain uses TRBV6-2 or TRBV6-3 and TRBJ1-2; D possibly corresponds to TRBD1 (5 bases). The V and J ends lost 6 bases and 2 bases respectively, with 28 bases between them. Germline values: CDR1 MNHEY, CDR2 SVGEGT. The CDR3 extends over 19 amino acids. The CDR3 reads CASSPIDAGARQPNYGYTF. The DNA of the CDR3 is TGTGCCAGCAGCCCGATTGATGCCGGGGCTCGACAGCCCAACTATGGCTACACCTTC.

The V call is TRBV6-1, the J call TRBJ2-7; 10 bases are shared with TRBD2. The V and J ends lost 5 bases and 3 bases, in that order; junction bases with no gene match: 10. The CDR3 extends over 16 amino acids. CDR1 and CDR2 (germline): MNHNS, SASEGT. CDR3 loop: CASSSNPSGGYYEQYF. CDR3 bases: TGTGCCAGCAGTAGCAACCCTAGCGGGGGATACTACGAGCAGTACTTC.

The genes are TRBV7-2 and TRBJ1-1, with D possibly TRBD1 on 6 matching bases. Trimming left V 5 bases short and J 5 bases short, with 15 bases between. CDR1 SGHTA and CDR2 FQGNSA come from the germline V gene. The length of the CDR3 is 14 residues. This chain's CDR3 is CASSRSGGRTEAFF. Here the CDR3 DNA reads TGTGCCAGCAGCCGTAGTGGGGGGCGGACTGAAGCTTTCTTT.

The chain couples TRBV4-1 to TRBJ2-3, with 8 bases matching TRBD2. CDR1 and CDR2 (germline): MGHRA, YSYEKL. The CDR3 totals 16 residues. J lost 0 bases, V lost 2 bases, and 4 bases had no gene match. The chain's CDR3 is CASSQFPGGSTDTQYF. The CDR3 DNA sequence: TGCGCCAGCAGCCAATTTCCGGGAGGGAGCACAGATACGCAGTATTTT.

The V and J genes are TRBV28 and TRBJ1-2; D not certain. The CDR3 consists of 14 residues. Germline V gives CDR1 MDHEN, CDR2 SYDVKM. V was pared by 0 bases and J by 8 bases, with 13 bases between. The CDR3 DNA reads TGTGCCAGCAGTTTATGGGGGAGGATCCAAGGCTACACCTTC. This encodes CASSLWGRIQGYTF.

The chain has TRBV28 and TRBJ2-5; a weak D match, TRBD2 (6 bases). V lost 3 bases, J lost 4 bases, and 15 bases lay in between. The CDR3 loop spans 15 amino acids. Germline CDR1 is MDHEN and CDR2 is SYDVKM. The CDR3 DNA reads TGTGCCAGCAGTTTGGAGGCGGGAAGGACAGAGACCCAGTACTTC. Protein product: CASSLEAGRTETQYF.

This CDR3 reads CASSSGPRSYEQYF. DNA of the CDR3: TGTGCCAGCAGCTCTGGACCGCGCTCCTACGAGCAGTACTTC. This chain connects TRBV7-2 to TRBJ2-7; D is unclear. This CDR3 is built from 14 residues. Trimming shortened V by 4 bases and J by 0 bases, and 10 bases separated the two germline ends. Per germline, CDR1 SGHTA and CDR2 FQGNSA.

The chain has TRBV19 and TRBJ1-1; unclear D gene. This CDR3 region has 17 residues. V was trimmed by 2 bases and J by 0 bases, leaving 16 bases between them. Germline values: CDR1 LNHDA, CDR2 SQIVND (reference sequence). The CDR3 bases are TGTGCCAGTAGTATAAGTGGGCAGCTCCTGATGAACACTGAAGCTTTCTTT. Protein: CASSISGQLLMNTEAFF.

The chain uses TRBV7-3 and TRBJ2-3; D ambiguous. The CDR3 sequence is 17 residues long. V was clipped by 1 base and J by 6 bases, with 20 bases between them. CDR1 is SGHTA and CDR2 is FQGTGA in the germline V gene. The CDR3 is CASSLRVGGGTVDTQYF. The CDR3 nucleotides are TGTGCCAGCAGCTTAAGGGTAGGCGGCGGAACTGTTGATACGCAGTATTTT.

The CDR3 is CASSLWDTYGEQYF. CDR3 coding DNA: TGTGCCAGCAGTTTATGGGACACCTACGGCGAGCAGTACTTC. The chain joins TRBV28 to TRBJ2-7; possibly TRBD1 for D (5 bases). CDR1 and CDR2 from the germline V gene are MDHEN and SYDVKM. CDR3 length equals 14 residues. Trimming took 0 bases from V and 6 from J, leaving 12 bases between them.

The CDR3 sequence is CASSYPLNVLTF. CDR3 in DNA: TGTGCCAGCAGTTACCCCCTCAACGTCCTGACTTTC. This chain uses TRBV28 with TRBJ2-6; D not certain. The CDR3 has 12 amino acids. CDR1 is MDHEN, CDR2 SYDVKM, per germline. Trimming stripped 4 bases from V and 9 bases from J, with 7 bases between.

The CDR3 DNA reads as TGTGCCAGCAGACTAGCGGGAGGGGGTGGTAATGAGCAGTTCTTC. Translated: CASRLAGGGGNEQFF. The V call is TRBV27, the J call TRBJ2-1, with 13 nucleotides matching TRBD2. This CDR3 has 15 amino acids. Germline trimming cut 6 bases from V and 7 bases from J; bases unmatched to any gene: 6. CDR1 MNHEY and CDR2 SMNVEV come from the germline V gene (reference sequence).

Ten or more counts support this clonotype. The chain employs TRBV5-1 and TRBJ2-5, with D perhaps given as TRBD1 or TRBD2 (5 bases each). V lost 7 bases and J lost 1, with 11 bases in between. The CDR3 runs to 13 residues. The germline V gene encodes CDR1 SGHRS and CDR2 YFSETQ. CDR3 protein: CASGGQVQETQYF. For the CDR3, the DNA is TGCGCCAGCGGAGGACAAGTCCAAGAGACCCAGTACTTC.

This clonotype was counted only a few times. J is TRBJ2-3 and V is TRBV7-6; 8 bases are shared with TRBD2. V lost 0 bases, J lost 2 bases, and 4 bases stayed unmatched. The length of the CDR3 is 16 residues. CDR1 SGHVS and CDR2 FNYEAQ come from the germline V gene. The CDR3 DNA reads TGTGCCAGCAGCTTAGCACTAGCGGCAAACACAGATACGCAGTATTTT. The encoded protein is CASSLALAANTDTQYF.

This clonotype was detected ten times or more. The chain is built from TRBV7-8 and TRBJ1-4; TRBD1 matches at 7 bases. This CDR3 contains 14 residues. V was clipped by 5 bases and J by 8 bases; unmatched bases: 8. Germline lookup yields CDR1 SGHVS and CDR2 FQNEAQ. CDR3: CASSRGGSGEKLFF. In DNA, the CDR3 is TGTGCCAGCAGCCGAGGGGGCTCGGGAGAAAAACTGTTTTTT.

The sample holds a few counts of this clonotype. The V and J genes are TRBV5-5 and TRBJ1-3; D possibly corresponds to TRBD1 (6 bases). V was pared by 0 bases and J by 0 bases, with 10 bases between. CDR1 is SGHKS and CDR2 is YYEKEE in the germline V gene (reference sequence). The CDR3 is 16 residues long. CDR3 bases: TGTGCCAGCAGCTTGGCGGACAGCTACTCTGGAAACACCATATATTTT. It yields the protein CASSLADSYSGNTIYF.

CDR3 protein: CASSISGQGDEQYF. The CDR3 nucleotides read TGTGCCAGCAGCATATCGGGACAGGGGGACGAGCAGTACTTC. This sequence joins TRBV7-9 and TRBJ2-7; TRBD1 agrees at 11 bases. This CDR3 is built from 14 residues. Looked up from germline, CDR1 is SEHNR and CDR2 is FQNEAQ (reference sequence). Unmatched junction bases numbered 5, after V lost 5 bases and J lost 5 bases.

At least ten counts were recorded for this clonotype. This chain uses TRBV5-1 with TRBJ1-4; no clear D gene. Germline V lookup: CDR1 SGHRS, CDR2 YFSETQ. Trimming removed 7 bases from V and 4 bases from J, with 17 bases in between. The CDR3 is 15 residues long. Here the CDR3 DNA reads TGCGCCAGCTTCTCGGACCCGGCGAGTAATGAAAAACTGTTTTTT. Translating it yields CASFSDPASNEKLFF.

The V gene is TRBV27, the J gene TRBJ1-4; 11 bases map to TRBD1. Trimming removed 5 bases from V and 7 bases from J; junction bases left unmatched: 6. The germline V gene has CDR1 MNHEY and CDR2 SMNVEV (reference sequence). The CDR3 has 15 amino acids. DNA for the CDR3: TGTGCCAGCAGTCCAGGGACAGGGGGACGTGAAAAACTGTTTTTT. Amino acid sequence: CASSPGTGGREKLFF.

In this sample, this clonotype turned up once. The chain combines TRBV19 with TRBJ2-3; D remains unclear. V was pared by 4 bases and J by 3 bases, with 11 bases between. Germline assignment: CDR1 LNHDA and CDR2 SQIVND (reference sequence). The CDR3 is 14 amino acids. The CDR3 sequence: CASSTQSGTDTQYF. For the CDR3, the DNA is TGTGCCAGTAGTACCCAATCAGGAACAGATACGCAGTATTTT.

This sequence joins TRBV28 and TRBJ1-4, with D unresolved. There are 14 residues in the CDR3. CDR1 and CDR2 (germline): MDHEN, SYDVKM. Trimming took 3 bases from V and 7 from J, leaving 12 bases between them. CDR3 in DNA: TGTGCCAGCAGTTTTGTAGTCTACCCTGAAAAACTGTTTTTT. Protein sequence: CASSFVVYPEKLFF.